This T cell receptor (beta chain) came from a study of T-cell reconstitution after alpha-beta-depleted transplantation in children. Study results and caveats: About two months after transplant, alpha-beta T cells reportedly came from several hundred expanded graft clones.

CDR1 and CDR2 (germline): ENHRY, SYGVKD. The V gene end was trimmed by 6 bases and the J gene end by 3 bases; junction bases not matched to a gene: 9. This CDR3 is 15 amino acids long. Unique molecular identifiers were incorporated during preparation of the TCRbeta library. TCRdb passed the PCR reads through MiXCR, listing each CDR3 protein once. The sample lists hundreds of thousands of distinct CDR3 sequences; approximately 13% were seen once. Concerning this clonotype itself: Its matching antigen is unknown.

The specimen was PBMCs, mostly from graft donor cells, collected 360 days after TCRalphabeta/CD19-depleted stem cell transplant. The receptor comes from a male patient between 10 and 17 years old who had a stem cell transplant for acute myeloid leukemia, so the T cells may come from the graft donor. The chain joins TRBV10-3 to TRBJ2-7, with 9 positions matching TRBD1. CDR3 residues: CAIRPTGGENYEQYF. CDR3 nucleotide sequence: TGTGCCATCAGACCGACAGGGGGGGAGAACTACGAGCAGTACTTC.